Following are 14 T cell receptor beta chains from one sample sequenced in a study of cytomegalovirus exposure and HLA in healthy donors. The PCR was carried out with 60 Vbeta primers and 13 Jbeta primers. Profiling relied on immunoSEQ multiplex PCR, and the TCRdb table lists in-frame clones only, not all of them. Of under 60,000 clones listed, approximately 80% are singletons. The sample was PBMCs. Source of these receptors: a woman aged 40 to 50 in good health and CMV-seropositive.

This chain uses TRBV5-1 with TRBJ2-5; 8 positions match TRBD1. The J call may be incorrect, as the DNA end agrees better with TRBJ2-7. CDR1 is SGHRS, CDR2 YFSETQ, per germline. The CDR3 contains 15 residues. CDR3 residues: CASSLRQGSGYEQYF. The CDR3 bases are TGCGCCAGCAGCTTAAGACAGGGGTCTGGTTACGAGCAGTACTTC.

The chain uses TRBV5-6 and TRBJ2-5, with 10 bases aligning to TRBD1. Near its end, the DNA agrees better with TRBJ2-7, so the J call may be wrong. Germline loops: CDR1 SGHDT, CDR2 YYEEEE. The CDR3 spans 15 residues. CDR3 sequence reads: CASSLRGGQGSEQYF. The CDR3 coding sequence is TGTGCCAGCAGCTTAAGGGGGGGACAGGGGAGCGAGCAGTACTTC.

The chain carries TRBV5-4 and TRBJ1-3, with D uncertain. The ends were cut back, 4 bases at V and 0 bases at J, with 14 bases in the middle. Germline V gives CDR1 SGHNT, CDR2 YYREEE (reference sequence). CDR3 length: 16 amino acids. The CDR3 DNA sequence: TGTGCCAGCAGCCCCCCAAGAGAACTCTCTGGAAACACCATATATTTT. This translates into CASSPPRELSGNTIYF. The variable domain in full, with the rest retrieved from reference TRBV5-4 and TRBJ1-3, is ETGVTQSPTHLIKTRGQQVTLRCSSQSGHNTVSWYQQALGQGPQFIFQYYREEENGRGNFPPRFSGLQFPNYSSELNVNALELDDSALYLCASSPPRELSGNTIYFGEGSWLTVV.

Only a few counts were recorded for this clone. The rearrangement uses TRBV5-6 and TRBJ1-2; D might be TRBD1 (6 bases). The germline CDR1 and CDR2 sequences are SGHDT and YYEEEE. The ends were cut back, 2 bases at V and 0 bases at J, with 11 bases in the middle. The CDR3 is 15 amino acids. CDR3 loop: CASSLQGAPNYGYTF. As DNA, the CDR3 is TGTGCCAGCAGCTTACAGGGCGCCCCTAACTATGGCTACACCTTC.

The chain has TRBV7-7 and TRBJ2-5; 11 bases agree with TRBD2. The CDR3 length is 17 residues. Germline-derived CDR1 and CDR2 are SSHAT and FNYEAQ (reference sequence). Unmatched junction bases numbered 13, after V lost 5 bases and J lost 5 bases. The CDR3 coding sequence is TGTGCCAGCAGCCTGGTAACCGGGACTAGCGGATGGGAGACCCAGTACTTC. Its translation: CASSLVTGTSGWETQYF.

The CDR3 DNA reads TGTGCCAGCTCACCTGGGGCGGGACAGAGGAATCAGCCCCAGCATTTT. Translating gives CASSPGAGQRNQPQHF. V gene TRBV18 combines with J gene TRBJ1-5; 7 bases are shared with TRBD1. The CDR3 is made up of 16 amino acids. Germline values: CDR1 KGHSH, CDR2 LQKENI. The ends lost 3 bases at V and 4 bases at J; junction bases unmatched: 9. The whole variable domain, remainder taken from reference TRBV18 and TRBJ1-5, is NAGVMQNPRHLVRRRGQEARLRCSPMKGHSHVYWYRQLPEEGLKFMVYLQKENIIDESGMPKERFSAEFPKEGPSILRIQQVVRGDSAAYFCASSPGAGQRNQPQHFGDGTRLSIL.

This chain connects TRBV29-1 to TRBJ2-7, with D tentatively TRBD1 (5 bases). Trimming pared 5 bases from V and 4 bases from J, leaving 12 bases between. The CDR3 is 12 amino acids. CDR1 and CDR2 (germline): SQVTM, ANQGSEA. In DNA form, the CDR3 reads TGCAGCGTTCAGTCTGGGGCATACGAGCAGTACTTC. Translating it yields CSVQSGAYEQYF.

This sequence joins TRBV30 and TRBJ2-7; 9 nucleotides align to TRBD1. The CDR3 spans 17 residues. The germline V gene encodes CDR1 GTSNPN and CDR2 SVGIG (reference sequence). V trimming: 4 bases; J trimming: 1 base; junction bases outside the gene matches: 14. The DNA of the CDR3 is TGTGCCTGGACTTACGGACACACAGGGGGCCTTTCCTACGAGCAGTACTTC. Translating gives CAWTYGHTGGLSYEQYF.

CDR3: CASSEQASPEGAFF. The CDR3 DNA reads TGTGCCAGCAGTGAGCAGGCCTCCCCCGAGGGTGCTTTCTTT. This chain joins TRBV6-1 and TRBJ1-1, with D hard to call. This CDR3 spans 14 amino acids. CDR1 MNHNS and CDR2 SASEGT come from the germline V gene. V was shortened by 3 bases and J by 11 bases, with 19 bases between the two germline ends.

This chain connects TRBV6-1 to TRBJ1-5; D is perhaps TRBD1 (5 bases). Germline CDR1 MNHNS, CDR2 SASEGT. Between the trimmed V and J ends, which lost 4 bases and 0 bases, there was a span of 10 bases. The CDR3 spans 15 residues. CDR3 DNA: TGTGCCAGCAGTGGGGGGGACGGTAGCAATCAGCCCCAGCATTTT. Amino acid sequence: CASSGGDGSNQPQHF.

Only a few counts were recorded for this clone. This chain connects TRBV30 to TRBJ1-1; D possibly corresponds to TRBD1 (5 bases). V was clipped by 0 bases and J by 3 bases, with 14 bases between them. CDR1 GTSNPN and CDR2 SVGIG come from the germline V gene (reference sequence). The CDR3 totals 15 residues. The CDR3 loop is CAWSVQRGLDTEAFF. CDR3 DNA: TGTGCCTGGAGTGTACAGCGGGGGTTGGACACTGAAGCTTTCTTT.

V is TRBV11-2 and J is TRBJ2-7; D possibly corresponds to TRBD2 (5 bases). V lost 2 bases to trimming and J lost 0 bases, with 11 bases between them. CDR1 SGHAT and CDR2 FQNNGV come from the germline V gene. The CDR3 consists of 15 residues. The CDR3 spells CASSLSAGSSYEQYF. The CDR3, as DNA: TGTGCCAGCAGCTTATCGGCGGGCAGCTCCTACGAGCAGTACTTC.

The rearrangement links TRBV19 to TRBJ1-2; TRBD1 matches at 10 bases. Trimming at V came to 6 bases and at J to 2 bases, leaving 3 bases not matched to a gene. This CDR3 has 14 residues. Per germline, CDR1 LNHDA and CDR2 SQIVND (reference sequence). CDR3 coding DNA: TGTGCCAGTAGGACGACAGGGGGCAACTATGGCTACACCTTC. Its translation is CASRTTGGNYGYTF.

This chain connects TRBV4-1 to TRBJ2-3; D perhaps matches TRBD2 (5 bases). The V end was cut by 1 base, the J end by 4 bases, with 12 bases between. Germline V gives CDR1 MGHRA, CDR2 YSYEKL. CDR3 length equals 15 residues. CDR3: CASSQGLLEADTQYF. In DNA form, the CDR3 reads TGCGCCAGCAGCCAAGGACTCTTGGAGGCAGATACGCAGTATTTT.